This T cell receptor (beta chain) was captured by sequencing in a study of blood T cells in healthy people across ages. At the level of the study: Researchers report that template switching captured about one barcoded beta molecule per two T cells. Study-level results: In older individuals, TCR beta diversity per million T cells was lower, falling roughly linearly with age. Long-lived donors carried more naive CD4+ cells and greater diversity than aged donors. The percentage of naive T cells correlated strongly with TCR beta diversity.

For the second PCR, which ran for 7 to 11 cycles, a sample-barcoded 5' primer and a J-beta primer mix were used. MiXCR was run by TCRdb on the 5' RACE reads, yielding one entry per CDR3 protein. The sample has under 2 million distinct CDR3 sequences; roughly 32% are singletons. The CDR3 contains 16 residues. In germline, CDR1 is SGHVS, CDR2 FQNEAQ. With V trimmed by 7 bases and J by 0 bases, 7 bases remained unmatched. On this clonotype: The antigen remains undetermined.

The sample taken for sequencing was blood. The TCR was taken from a woman aged 25-40 years in good health. This chain links TRBV7-8 with TRBJ1-1, with 11 nucleotides matching TRBD1. CDR3 loop: CASNPGQGALNTEAFF. CDR3 DNA sequence: TGTGCCAGCAACCCTGGACAGGGGGCCCTGAACACTGAAGCTTTCTTT.